This T cell receptor beta chain was sequenced during a study of neurological immune-mediated disorders. Only a few counts were recorded for this clonotype. Germline CDR1 is DFQATT and CDR2 is SNEGSKA (reference sequence). Trimming pared 6 bases from V and 3 bases from J, leaving 21 bases between. The CDR3 is 16 amino acids. 5'RACE with 10-nucleotide random UMIs produced the cDNA. In TCRdb, the 5' RACE reads were re-called with MiXCR into one record per CDR3 protein. The sample carries more than 75,000 distinct CDR3 sequences, roughly 4.8% recorded once. The specimen sequenced was PBMCs. The TCR comes from a woman in her twenties or thirties with multiple sclerosis. The gene calls are TRBV20-1 and TRBJ1-5, with D possibly being TRBD1 (6 bases). This CDR3 reads CSASQGQPTYNQPQHF. The CDR3, as DNA: TGCAGTGCCAGTCAGGGGCAGCCGACCTACAATCAGCCCCAGCATTTT.